This paragraph reports one T cell receptor (beta chain). The antigen is undetermined. Germline CDR1 reads LNHDA; CDR2 reads SQIVND (reference sequence). The CDR3 totals 14 residues. V was trimmed by 2 bases and J by 9 bases, leaving 14 bases between them. The data were obtained in a study of immune evolution from preneoplasia to lung adenocarcinoma. Study in general: HLA loss of heterozygosity: under 7.5% AIS, about 15% MIA, around 35% ADC, none AAH. Findings of the study overall: Later-stage lesions appeared to have more T cells, more diversity, less clonality.

Produced via immunoSEQ multiplex PCR; TCRdb's table is partial and in-frame only. The sample has over 3,500 clones, around 84% seen once. Patients had resection in Japan or China between about 2013 and 2017. Histologic diagnosis was independently verified by two lung pathologists. The sequenced material came from FFPE lung adenocarcinoma in situ tissue. V is TRBV19 and J is TRBJ1-5; D perhaps matches TRBD1 (6 bases). The clonotype was recovered from a person aged 65 to 85 with lung adenocarcinoma. The CDR3: CASSIMSGARPQHF. DNA for the CDR3: TGTGCCAGTAGTATAATGTCGGGGGCGCGGCCCCAGCATTTT.